These T cell receptor beta chains were read from a single sample in a study of blood T cell repertoires in COVID-19. Sequencing was performed with immunoSEQ multiplex PCR; in TCRdb, only in-frame clones are kept and a portion is missing. The data contain about 270,000 clones, 86% of them seen just once; the ten biggest clones take up about 8.8%. Material: peripheral blood. All receptors come from a man aged 35 to 55 with active or convalescent COVID-19. Each CDR3 is given with its conserved first and last residue. A D gene is named only where the DNA matches it firmly. The listing skips clone size in some rows; elsewhere it reads once, few, many or a size class.

>TRBJ2-7|-|-|TRBV3-1/TRBV3-2
TGTGCCAGCAGCCAAGACGGCTACGAGCAGTACTTC
CASSQDGYEQYF
>TRBJ2-2|-|-|TRBV28
TGTGCCAGCAGTCCCTGGAGGACCGGGGAGCTGTTTTTT
CASSPWRTGELFF
>TRBJ2-5|-|-|TRBV19
TGTGCCAGTAGCCCGCCCACCCGGGAGACCCAGTACTTC
CASSPPTRETQYF
>TRBJ2-1|TRBD2|few|TRBV29-1
TGCAGCGTTGAACTCCCGCGGGCTAGCGGGAGTATGAATGAGCAGTTCTTC
CSVELPRASGSMNEQFF
>TRBJ1-2|-|-|TRBV19
TGTGCCAGTAATCAGGACAGTGCCCTTGTATATGGCTACACCTTC
CASNQDSALVYGYTF
>TRBJ2-6|-|-|TRBV28
TGTGCCAGCAGTTTGCCATCACTTGGCTCTGGGGCCAACGTCCTGACTTTC
CASSLPSLGSGANVLTF
>TRBJ1-2|-|-|TRBV5-1
TGCGCCAGCAGCCCGACGGACGCCAGGGACTATGGCTACACCTTC
CASSPTDARDYGYTF
>TRBJ1-6|TRBD1|-|TRBV5-1
TGCGCCAGCAGCTTGGGTCAGGGGGATTCACCCCTCCACTTT
CASSLGQGDSPLHF
>TRBJ1-4|TRBD1|-|TRBV9
TGTGCCAGCAGCGTAGGAGGGGGCCGCGAAAAACTGTTTTTT
CASSVGGGREKLFF
>TRBJ1-6|TRBD1|few|TRBV28
TGTGCCAGCACATCGGGACAGGGTTTTTCACCCCTCCACTTT
CASTSGQGFSPLHF
>TRBJ1-5|-|-|TRBV4-1
TGCGCCAGCAGCCAAGATGCGACCGACTCAAGGAATCAGCCCCAGCATTTT
CASSQDATDSRNQPQHF
>TRBJ1-1|TRBD1|-|TRBV7-9
TGTGCCAGCAGCCCCCGTTCGACAGGGTTCGACACTGAAGCTTTCTTT
CASSPRSTGFDTEAFF
>TRBJ2-1|-|-|TRBV5-1
TGCGCCAGCAGGTGGGGGCCGTACAATGAGCAGTTCTTC
CASRWGPYNEQFF
>TRBJ1-2|-|-|TRBV3-1/TRBV3-2
TGTGCCAGCAGCCAAACGTCCCGGGGCTACACCTTC
CASSQTSRGYTF
>TRBJ2-7|-|-|TRBV5-4
TGTGCCAGCAGCTCCCGGGGACTCAGCCCCTACGAGCAGTACTTC
CASSSRGLSPYEQYF
>TRBJ2-1|TRBD2|-|TRBV4-1
TGCGCCAGCAGCCACCTGACCCCCCTAGCGCGGGAGGAGGGAAATGAGCAGTTCTTC
CASSHLTPLAREEGNEQFF
>TRBJ2-5|TRBD2|-|TRBV19
TGTGCCAGTAGTATAGGGGGACTAATCACTCAAGAGACCCAGTACTTC
CASSIGGLITQETQYF
>TRBJ2-6|-|-|TRBV3-1/TRBV3-2
TGTGCCAGCAGCCAAGATTCGTGGCAGGGAATCTCTGGGGCCAACGTCCTGACTTTC
CASSQDSWQGISGANVLTF
>TRBJ1-5|TRBD1|few|TRBV24-1
TGTGCCACCAGTGATTCCTACGGGACAGGACACAATCAGCCCCAGCATTTT
CATSDSYGTGHNQPQHF
>TRBJ1-2|-|-|TRBV25-1
TGTGCCAGCAGTACAGGGTCACCCTATGGCTACACCTTC
CASSTGSPYGYTF
>TRBJ2-7|TRBD1|-|TRBV4-1
TGCGCCAGCAGCCAGGGACAGGGGAGCTCCTACGAGCAGTACTTC
CASSQGQGSSYEQYF
>TRBJ1-2|-|-|TRBV28
TGTGCCAGCAGTTTTCGGTCCCCCCCGATTAACTATGGCTACACCTTC
CASSFRSPPINYGYTF
>TRBJ2-7|-|-|TRBV3-1/TRBV3-2
TGTGCCAGCAGCCAAGAAGGCTCTCCAGGCACCTACGAGCAGTACTTC
CASSQEGSPGTYEQYF
>TRBJ2-7|-|few|TRBV5-1
TGCGCCAGCAGCAGTCAGGGTCAAGAGCAGTACTTC
CASSSQGQEQYF
>TRBJ2-3|-|-|TRBV29-1
TGCAGCGGCACCGATGCTACAGGAACAGATACGCAGTATTTT
CSGTDATGTDTQYF
>TRBJ2-3|TRBD2|-|TRBV7-9
TGTGCCAGCAGCCTACTAGCGGGGGACACAGATACGCAGTATTTT
CASSLLAGDTDTQYF
>TRBJ1-6|-|few|TRBV2
TGTGCCAGCAGTGAGGGGCAGGGGAGTGCACCCCTCCACTTT
CASSEGQGSAPLHF
>TRBJ2-2|TRBD2|-|TRBV5-1
TGCGCCAGCAGCTCCAGGACTAGCGGGAGTTCGGTCACCGGGGAGCTGTTTTTT
CASSSRTSGSSVTGELFF
>TRBJ2-7|TRBD2|-|TRBV7-2
TGTGCCAGCAGCTTAGAGTTAGCGGGATACGAGCAGTACTTC
CASSLELAGYEQYF
>TRBJ1-1|-|-|TRBV12-3/TRBV12-4
TGTGCCAGCAGTTTCTCAGGTGACACTGAAGCTTTCTTT
CASSFSGDTEAFF
>TRBJ1-1|TRBD1|-|TRBV29-1
TGCAGCGTCACCGACACAGGGGGGAACACTGAAGCTTTCTTT
CSVTDTGGNTEAFF
>TRBJ2-7|TRBD2|-|TRBV3-1/TRBV3-2
TGTGCCAGCAGCCAAGACCAAAGCGGGAGGGCCCTTGAGCAGTACTTC
CASSQDQSGRALEQYF
>TRBJ2-7|-|-|TRBV11-3
TGTGCCAGCAGCTTAGCTCCCGACTACCGCACTTCCTACGAGCAGTACTTC
CASSLAPDYRTSYEQYF
>TRBJ2-1|TRBD1|-|TRBV9
TGTGCCAGCAGCGGTCGACAGGGGGCCTTTAATGAGCAGTTCTTC
CASSGRQGAFNEQFF
>TRBJ1-6|-|-|TRBV3-1/TRBV3-2
TGTGCCAGCAGCCAAGGTGTTCGGGGGGGTACTTCACCCCTCCACTTT
CASSQGVRGGTSPLHF
>TRBJ2-4|-|once|TRBV29-1
TGCAGCGTTAATCAGGGAGCCAAAAACATTCAGTACTTC
CSVNQGAKNIQYF
>TRBJ2-7|TRBD1|-|TRBV4-1
TGCGCCAGCAGCCCTTGGGGACAGGGTGGTGAGCAGTACTTC
CASSPWGQGGEQYF
>TRBJ1-5|-|-|TRBV11-2
TGTGCCAGCAGCTTAGGGAGAGGGGGTAATCAGCCCCAGCATTTT
CASSLGRGGNQPQHF
>TRBJ2-7|-|once|TRBV5-1
TGCGCCAGCAGCTTGGGGACAGCCCTCTACGAGCAGTACTTC
CASSLGTALYEQYF
>TRBJ1-6|-|-|TRBV6-1
TGTGCCAGCAGTGAAGAAGGGGGTCGGTCACCCCTCCACTTT
CASSEEGGRSPLHF
>TRBJ2-5|-|-|TRBV5-4
TGTGCCAGCAGCCCATCGACAGATCAGGAGGAGACCCAGTACTTC
CASSPSTDQEETQYF
>TRBJ2-7|-|-|TRBV5-4
TGTGCCATCACGAGGCCTGGCTCCTACGAGCAGTACTTC
CAITRPGSYEQYF